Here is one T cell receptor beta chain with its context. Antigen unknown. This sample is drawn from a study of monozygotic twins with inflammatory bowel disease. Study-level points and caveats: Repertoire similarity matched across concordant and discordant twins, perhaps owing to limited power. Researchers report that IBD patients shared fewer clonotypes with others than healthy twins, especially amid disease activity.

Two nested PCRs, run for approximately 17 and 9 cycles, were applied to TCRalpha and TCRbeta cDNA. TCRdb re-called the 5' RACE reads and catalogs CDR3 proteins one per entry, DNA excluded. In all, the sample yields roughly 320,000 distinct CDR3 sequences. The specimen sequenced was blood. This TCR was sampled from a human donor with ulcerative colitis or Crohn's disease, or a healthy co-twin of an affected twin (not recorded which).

The chain's CDR3 is CASSEVSGYGYTF. This chain joins TRBV25-1 and TRBJ1-2; the D gene TCRdb calls, TRBD1, cannot be checked with no DNA. The CDR3 consists of 13 residues. Germline V gives CDR1 MGHDK, CDR2 SYGVNS.